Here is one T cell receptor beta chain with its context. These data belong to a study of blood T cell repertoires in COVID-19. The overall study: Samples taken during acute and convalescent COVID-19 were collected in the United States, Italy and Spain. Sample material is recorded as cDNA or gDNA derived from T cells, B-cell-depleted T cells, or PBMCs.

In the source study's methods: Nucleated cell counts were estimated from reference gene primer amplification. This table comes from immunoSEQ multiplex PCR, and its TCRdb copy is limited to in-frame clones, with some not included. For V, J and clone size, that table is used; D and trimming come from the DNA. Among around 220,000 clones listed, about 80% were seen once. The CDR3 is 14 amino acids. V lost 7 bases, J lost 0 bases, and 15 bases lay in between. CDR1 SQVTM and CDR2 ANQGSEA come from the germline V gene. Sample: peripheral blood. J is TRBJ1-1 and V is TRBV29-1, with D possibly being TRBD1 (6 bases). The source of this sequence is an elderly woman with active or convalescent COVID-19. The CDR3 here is CSAKVQGMNTEAFF. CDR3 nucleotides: TGCAGCGCAAAAGTACAGGGAATGAACACTGAAGCTTTCTTT.